One T cell receptor beta chain is described in this entry. Its antigen remains undetermined. No much larger clone is present one base from it, and per-base qualities are unavailable. Donors formed part of the validation cohort, which comprised approximately 130 subjects and was distinct from the first cohort of under 750 subjects. The germline V gene provides CDR1 SGHRS and CDR2 YFSETQ. V was cut back by 7 bases and J by 8 bases, leaving a gap of 21 bases between them. Its CDR3 holds 14 amino acids, cysteine through phenylalanine. The read is trimmed to its CDR3 DNA, 42 bases read in frame from base 1. This sample was included in a study of cytomegalovirus exposure and HLA in healthy donors (dated by TCRdb to between 2016 and 2019). Describing the broader study: A later analysis indicated that the 120 or so validation repertoires were generated on the platform also employed for the 700 or so repertoires of the first cohort. To predict cytomegalovirus infection status, the study brought together high-throughput TCR immunosequencing, statistical association of individual TCRs with disease status, and machine learning. Along with the roughly 610-subject first cohort, a separate validation cohort of around 110 different subjects was used. The study was designed to test whether signatures of past pathogen exposure could be identified by cataloging public T cell receptors. Here is what the overall study found, with its caveats: A later analysis found that TCRs clustered in the first cohort also tended to co-occur in the 95 to 150 validation repertoires, with more than 90% of cluster scores above 0. In vitro tests confirmed that a few of the cytomegalovirus-associated TCR beta chains recognize cytomegalovirus antigens. Most TCR sequences were seen in very few donors, while some public TCRs were found in many individuals. According to the authors, the approach could potentially be generalized to other disease states and immunological phenotypes. A later analysis had no HLA typing for the validation cohort, so co-occurrence there was scored across all 130 or so repertoires. In the study, roughly 160 TCR beta chains were listed as associated with cytomegalovirus. Cytomegalovirus status was reported to be diagnosed by the classifier with high specificity and sensitivity in both the original and validation cohorts.

Libraries were prepared through the immunoSEQ multiplex PCR assay. Concerning the study's data processing: A statistical classification framework was built to diagnose cytomegalovirus status from the catalog of TCR beta chain sequences. Not all clones reach the TCRdb copy of this immuneACCESS table, which keeps in-frame sequences only. Checked studies attribute under half of the gap to unresolved V genes and leave the rest unexplained. The D gene and trimming were derived from the DNA, and the V and J assignments and clone size from that table. In all, the sample holds roughly 190,000 clones, and 86% of those were seen once. More than 5.5% of the sample is taken by the ten largest.

The TCR sequence derives from a man aged 30 to 39 in good health and CMV-seropositive. Sequenced sample: PBMCs. The receptor chain draws on TRBV5-1 and TRBJ1-2; possibly the D gene is TRBD1, per 6 matching bases. The CDR3 region has the sequence CASSAVGDRRGYTF. The sequenced DNA is TGCGCCAGCTCAGCAGTGGGAGACAGGCGGGGCTACACCTTC.